Below, one T cell receptor beta chain is given with its context. V was cut by 10 bases and J by 1 base, with 13 bases left in between. There are 13 residues in the CDR3. Per germline, CDR1 MDHEN and CDR2 SYDVKM. This specimen comes from a study of shared clonotypes between healthy human individuals. It was 150 to 200 ng DNA, approximately 28,000 T cell genomes, that sorted-subset replicate PCRs used. Sequencing was performed with immunoSEQ multiplex PCR; in TCRdb, only in-frame clones are kept and a portion is missing. In the table there are 2,500,000 or so clones, approximately 90% of which are singletons.

This TCR was sampled from a man aged 18 to 29 in good health. Some clones in this sample may be carry-over from other donors' samples. Sequences were obtained from naive CD4+ T cells from PBMCs. Subset described: CD45RA+ positively selected. The chain joins TRBV28 to TRBJ1-1; the D is unclear. The CDR3, as DNA: TGTGCCATTTCCCGGGCCCCGAACACTGAAGCTTTCTTT. Amino acid sequence: CAISRAPNTEAFF.